This TCR beta chain comes out of a study of shared T cell receptors in the human thymus. This CDR3 is 13 amino acids long. V gave up 6 bases and J gave up 1 base, with 9 bases separating them. The germline V gene encodes CDR1 SQVTM and CDR2 ANQGSEA. Clones were sequenced by immunoSEQ multiplex PCR, and TCRdb holds only the in-frame ones, with some missing. In the table there are hundreds of thousands of clones, 88% of which are singletons. These data are also associated with another study on human thymus T cells. That work states: Thymic material originated from resections removed in the course of corrective heart surgery. V and J genes seemed to be used with bias in thymic and blood repertoires. The related literature has documented a marked overlap of thymic repertoires among unrelated individuals.

The clonotype was recovered from a boy younger than two with a congenital heart defect. The chain recombines TRBV29-1 with TRBJ2-2, with a tentative D call TRBD1 (5 bases). Sequencing input: thymocytes. CDR3 coding DNA: TGCAGCGTCCAGGGTGGGAACACCGGGGAGCTGTTTTTT. This sequence encodes CSVQGGNTGELFF.